The table lists the clone carrying this T cell receptor (beta chain) with many counts. This sample was taken from a study of prognosis after radiotherapy for stage I lung cancer. By two-round multiplex PCR, the TCR beta CDR3 was amplified from genomic DNA. Amplification during the initial PCR round employed primers specific to each TRBV and TRBJ gene. One entry per CDR3 protein results from TCRdb running MiXCR on the multiplex PCR reads. The sample shows around 30,000 distinct CDR3 sequences, 30% to 35% of them seen only once. Uniform node negativity on CT and PET/CT characterised the cohort, and no patient had undergone prior chemotherapy or radiotherapy or presented other malignancies. Blood, about 6 milliliters, was collected at each of two time points. The TCR was taken from a donor at least 50 years old with non-small cell lung cancer. Material: PBMCs, obtained before or after stereotactic body radiation therapy (not recorded which).

The CDR3 region has the DNA TGTGCCAGCACTCCGGGACAGGGCGCCTACGAGCAGTACTTC. The encoded protein is CASTPGQGAYEQYF. J is TRBJ2-7 and V is TRBV28; TRBD1 matches at 9 bases. The ends lost 7 bases at V and 2 bases at J; junction bases unmatched: 6. The V gene's germline CDR1 is MDHEN and CDR2 SYDVKM. The CDR3 extends over 14 amino acids.